This T cell receptor beta chain was retrieved from a study of T cell responses to AZD1222 COVID-19 vaccine (dated by TCRdb to the early 2020s). Regarding the study in general: A total of 233 trial participants underwent TCR sequencing, of whom 207 received two doses of AZD1222 and about 25 received two doses of the MenACWY control vaccine. Trial participants were enrolled by age into subgroups of 18-55, 56-69 and 70-plus years, and around 140, 26 and 57 TCR-sequenced participants, respectively, were included in these subgroups.

Counted from cysteine to phenylalanine, this CDR3 has 16 amino acids. Only CDR3 DNA remains: 48 bases, in frame from the first base. The germline V gene (reference sequence) supplies CDR1 MNHEY and CDR2 SMNVEV. The junction carries 10 bases between V and J, which are trimmed by 1 base and 0 bases respectively. Sample time point, as interpreted from the label and publication: about 28 days (+/-7) after the second vaccine dose. Because spike-specific TCR depth and breadth did not differ between the two schedules, AZD1222 recipients who got a second dose at roughly 4 weeks were pooled with those who got a second dose at roughly 12 weeks. Vaccinee samples were obtained from the UK trials COV001 and COV002, which included a single-blind randomized controlled phase 2/3 trial of AZD1222 (ChAdOx1 nCoV-19) in healthy adults. For TCRbeta chain sequencing, PBMC samples were collected from trial participants at day 0 and at day 28 after the second dose.

This clone was seen once. The clone's antigen remains unknown. No much larger clonotype is one base removed from it; base qualities were not supplied. General findings and caveats noted by the study authors: Participants were mostly white British, with more females than males. The authors suggested clonal diversity may have been underestimated. CD4 TCRs associated with the vaccine covered the entire spike protein, and the dominant responses were in regions 160-218 and 743-854. Epitopes outside the regions mutated in the B.1.351 and B.1.1.7 variants were reportedly recognized by nearly half of the unique spike-specific TCRs. Because no day 14 peak-response samples were available, repertoires were characterized only after the peak T cell response. Spike-specific TCR breadth and depth rose significantly after two AZD1222 doses compared with day 0 and with MenACWY recipients. The 56-69-year group was small, and its depth increase did not reach significance, likely because of low power. Conclusions about previously exposed vaccinees were limited because only six AZD1222 recipients were SARS-CoV-2 seropositive at baseline.

The CDR3 regions of human TCRbeta chains were subjected to immunosequencing. Under the source paper's analysis protocol: Repertoire TCRs were matched against a reference library of SARS-CoV-2-specific TCRs generated with the MIRA antigen-specificity platform. Breadth meant the fraction of unique TCRs that were SARS-CoV-2-associated, whereas depth meant the fraction of total T cells that were SARS-CoV-2-associated. Using the MIRA data, each spike-specific TCR was mapped to the spike region that the TCR reacts to and placed in a CD4 or CD8 class. Log10-transformed breadth and depth values were compared by one-way ANOVA with Sidak's multiple comparisons tests. The table comes from immuneACCESS by way of TCRdb, which keeps in-frame sequences with V and J called. Part of the clones is missing from these tables; in studies checked, under half for an unresolved V gene and the rest for unknown reasons. D and trimming were read from the DNA, whereas the V and J calls and clone size are those reported in that table. The sample records about 150,000 clones, 90% to 95% of which are singletons. Approximately 3.6% of the sample belongs to the ten largest clones.

The V gene is TRBV27 and the J gene is TRBJ2-1; the D gene is perhaps TRBD2, on 6 matching bases. The sequencing used peripheral blood, collected 28 days after the second AZD1222 dose. The TCR originated in an adult who received the AZD1222 COVID-19 vaccine. This receptor carries the CDR3 CASSLLGGASYNEQFF. The DNA reads TGTGCCAGCAGTTTATTGGGCGGGGCCTCCTACAATGAGCAGTTCTTC.